This T cell receptor (beta chain) appears in the sequencing data of a study of human T cells and chemical hapten exposure. This clonotype was seen repeatedly, ten times or more. CDR3 size: 16 residues. In germline, CDR1 is MNHEY, CDR2 SVGEGT. Germline trimming cut 5 bases from V and 2 bases from J; bases unmatched to any gene: 11. Time point here: patch test 1, 2 weeks after DPC sensitization. The treatment here: therapeutic diphenylcyclopropenone sensitization with weekly scalp DPC. From the RACE reads, TCRdb called clonotypes with MiXCR, one entry per CDR3 protein. The sample consists of 55,000 to 85,000 distinct CDR3 sequences, around 9.8% of them appearing once.

Sequenced material: whole blood, taken in connection with sensitization to the hapten diphenylcyclopropenone (DPC). The chain employs TRBV6-2 or TRBV6-3 and TRBJ1-1, with 7 bases identical to TRBD1. The TCR originated in a middle-aged woman with alopecia areata. Some clones in this sample may be carry-over from other donors' samples. CDR3 region: CASSPDRAPGNTEAFF. In DNA form, the CDR3 reads TGTGCCAGCAGTCCTGACAGGGCCCCCGGCAACACTGAAGCTTTCTTT.